This T cell receptor beta chain was found in a study of glioma-infiltrating T cells after dendritic cell vaccination. The CDR3 has 14 amino acids. V was cut by 5 bases and J by 7 bases, with 14 bases left in between. Germline lookup yields CDR1 LNHDA and CDR2 SQIVND (reference sequence). The data were produced by immunoSEQ multiplex PCR, yet TCRdb's version contains in-frame clones alone and is incomplete. The data contain tens of thousands of clones, 90% to 95% of them seen just once; the ten biggest clones take up roughly 2%. The origin of this receptor is a human donor with glioblastoma. The input for sequencing was blood, taken before dendritic cell vaccination. The rearrangement uses TRBV19 and TRBJ1-4; D is possibly TRBD1 (6 bases). The DNA of the CDR3 is TGTGCCAGTAGTTCGCGGAGGACAGTTGAAAAACTGTTTTTT. Encoded protein: CASSSRRTVEKLFF.